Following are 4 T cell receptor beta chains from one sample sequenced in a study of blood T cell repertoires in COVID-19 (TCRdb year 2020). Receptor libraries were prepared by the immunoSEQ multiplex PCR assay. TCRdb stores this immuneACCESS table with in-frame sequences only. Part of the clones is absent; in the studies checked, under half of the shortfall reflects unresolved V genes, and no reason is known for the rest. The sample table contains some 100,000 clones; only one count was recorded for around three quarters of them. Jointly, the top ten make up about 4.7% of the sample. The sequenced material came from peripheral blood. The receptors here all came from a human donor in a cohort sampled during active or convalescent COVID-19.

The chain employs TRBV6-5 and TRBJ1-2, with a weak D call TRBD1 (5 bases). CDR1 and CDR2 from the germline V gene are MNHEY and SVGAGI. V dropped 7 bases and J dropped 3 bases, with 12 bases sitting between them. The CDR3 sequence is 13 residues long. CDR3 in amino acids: CASTKDRYYGYTF. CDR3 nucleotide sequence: TGTGCCAGCACCAAAGACAGATACTATGGCTACACCTTC.

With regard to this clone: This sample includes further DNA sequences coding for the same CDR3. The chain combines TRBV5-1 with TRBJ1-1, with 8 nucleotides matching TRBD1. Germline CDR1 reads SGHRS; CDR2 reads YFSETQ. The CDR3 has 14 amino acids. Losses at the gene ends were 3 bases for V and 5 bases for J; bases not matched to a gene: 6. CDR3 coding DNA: TGCGCCAGCAGCTCGGACAGGGTTTGGACTGAAGCTTTCTTT. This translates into CASSSDRVWTEAFF.

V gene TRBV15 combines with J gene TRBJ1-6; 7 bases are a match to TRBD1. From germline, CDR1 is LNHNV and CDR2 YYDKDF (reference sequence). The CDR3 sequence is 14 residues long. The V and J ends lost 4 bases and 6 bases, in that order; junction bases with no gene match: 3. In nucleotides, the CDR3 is TGTGCCACCAGCAAGGGGGCTGGTAATTCACCCCTCCACTTT. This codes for CATSKGAGNSPLHF.

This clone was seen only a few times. The CDR3 reads CASSPTLGSGANVLTF. For the CDR3, the DNA is TGTGCCAGCAGCCCAACCCTCGGCTCTGGGGCCAACGTCCTGACTTTC. The chain uses TRBV9 and TRBJ2-6; D not resolved. The germline V and J ends were trimmed by 4 bases and 0 bases, with 11 bases remaining between them. The CDR3 spans 16 residues. The germline gives CDR1 SGDLS, CDR2 YYNGEE.